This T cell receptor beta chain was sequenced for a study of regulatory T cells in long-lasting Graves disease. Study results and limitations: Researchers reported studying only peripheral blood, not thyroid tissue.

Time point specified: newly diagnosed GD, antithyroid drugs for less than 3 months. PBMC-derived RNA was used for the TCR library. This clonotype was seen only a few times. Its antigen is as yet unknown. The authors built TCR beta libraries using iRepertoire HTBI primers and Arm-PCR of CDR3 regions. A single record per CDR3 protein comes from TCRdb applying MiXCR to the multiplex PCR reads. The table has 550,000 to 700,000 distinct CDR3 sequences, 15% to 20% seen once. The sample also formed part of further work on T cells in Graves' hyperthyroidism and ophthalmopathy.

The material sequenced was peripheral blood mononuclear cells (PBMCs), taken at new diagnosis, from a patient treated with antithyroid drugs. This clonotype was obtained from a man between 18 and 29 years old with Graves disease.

The CDR3 here is CAWSSRQVNEKLFF. In DNA, the CDR3 is TGTGCCTGGAGTTCCAGGCAGGTTAATGAAAAACTGTTTTTT. The chain carries TRBV30 and TRBJ1-4, with unresolved D. The CDR3 length is 14 residues. Germline loops: CDR1 GTSNPN, CDR2 SVGIG (reference sequence). Trimming removed 2 bases at V and 4 bases at J, with 11 bases between.